The entry below gives a single T cell receptor (beta chain) sequence along with its context. The antigen remains unidentified. The data were obtained in a study of T cell responses to AZD1222 COVID-19 vaccine. Study outcomes and limitations: In the spike-specific TCR repertoire, nearly half reportedly target unmutated variant regions.

Here immunoSEQ multiplex PCR was the method, and the copy in TCRdb shows in-frame clones only, minus some. This sample carries 130,000 to 150,000 clones, approximately 94% of them seen once, and the ten largest clones take about 1.9%. V shed 4 bases, J shed 0 bases, and the junction held 12 bases outside the gene matches. Per germline, CDR1 MGHRA and CDR2 YSYEKL. The CDR3 totals 17 residues. The sample in question was peripheral blood, obtained on day 0 of AZD1222 vaccination. The rearrangement links TRBV4-1 to TRBJ2-7; 7 bases are a match to TRBD2. The receptor comes from an adult in good health. The CDR3 here is CASSLTLLAGSSYEQYF. The CDR3 region has the DNA TGCGCCAGCAGCCTCACCCTTTTAGCGGGTAGCTCCTACGAGCAGTACTTC.